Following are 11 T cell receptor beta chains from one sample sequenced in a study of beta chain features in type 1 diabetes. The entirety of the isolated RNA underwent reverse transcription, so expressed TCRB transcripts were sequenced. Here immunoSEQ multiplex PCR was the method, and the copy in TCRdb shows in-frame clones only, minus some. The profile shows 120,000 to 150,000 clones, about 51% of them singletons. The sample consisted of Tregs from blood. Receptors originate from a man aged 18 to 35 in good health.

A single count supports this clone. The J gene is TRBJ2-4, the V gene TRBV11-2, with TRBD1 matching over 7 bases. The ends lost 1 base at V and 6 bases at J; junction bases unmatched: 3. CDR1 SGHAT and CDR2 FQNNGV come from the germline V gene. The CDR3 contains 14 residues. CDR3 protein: CASSLGSGGNIQYF. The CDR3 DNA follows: TGTGCCAGCAGCTTAGGGTCAGGGGGAAACATTCAGTACTTC.

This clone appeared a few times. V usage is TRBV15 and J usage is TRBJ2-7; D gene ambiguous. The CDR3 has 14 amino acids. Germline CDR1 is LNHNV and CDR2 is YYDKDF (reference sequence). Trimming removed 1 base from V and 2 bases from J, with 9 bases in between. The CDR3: CATSRGGDAYEQYF. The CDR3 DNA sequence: TGTGCCACCAGCAGAGGTGGAGATGCCTACGAGCAGTACTTC.

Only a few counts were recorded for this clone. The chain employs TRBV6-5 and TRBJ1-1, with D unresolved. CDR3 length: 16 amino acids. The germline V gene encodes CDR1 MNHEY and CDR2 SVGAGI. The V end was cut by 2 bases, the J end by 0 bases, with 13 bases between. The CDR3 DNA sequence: TGTGCCAGCAGTTACACCCCGAAGCCCATGAACACTGAAGCTTTCTTT. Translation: CASSYTPKPMNTEAFF.

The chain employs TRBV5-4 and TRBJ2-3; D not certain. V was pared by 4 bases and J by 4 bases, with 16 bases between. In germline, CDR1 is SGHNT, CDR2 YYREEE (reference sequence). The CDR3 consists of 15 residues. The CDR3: CASSPPLAGPDTQYF. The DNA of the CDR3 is TGTGCCAGCAGCCCCCCCCTTGCTGGGCCAGATACGCAGTATTTT. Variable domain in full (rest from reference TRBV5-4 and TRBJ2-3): ETGVTQSPTHLIKTRGQQVTLRCSSQSGHNTVSWYQQALGQGPQFIFQYYREEENGRGNFPPRFSGLQFPNYSSELNVNALELDDSALYLCASSPPLAGPDTQYFGPGTRLTVL.

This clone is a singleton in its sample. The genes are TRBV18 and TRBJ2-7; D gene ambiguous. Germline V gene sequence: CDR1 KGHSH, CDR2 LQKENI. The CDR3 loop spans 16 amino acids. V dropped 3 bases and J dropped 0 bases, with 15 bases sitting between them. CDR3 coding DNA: TGTGCCAGCTCACCTACTGCGGCTGGGTCCTCCTACGAGCAGTACTTC. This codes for CASSPTAAGSSYEQYF.

CDR3 in amino acids: CASSYSNAGGYGYTF. Here the CDR3 DNA reads TGTGCCAGCAGTTACTCGAACGCGGGTGGCTATGGCTACACCTTC. The chain uses TRBV6-5 and TRBJ1-2, with D uncertain. Deletions cut 0 bases from V and 4 bases from J, with 12 bases between. Germline CDR1 is MNHEY and CDR2 is SVGAGI. The CDR3 runs to 15 residues.

CDR3 DNA: TGCGCCAGCAGCACCTCGGGGGTCCCGGACATTCAGTACTTC. It yields the protein CASSTSGVPDIQYF. This rearrangement joins TRBV5-1 to TRBJ2-4; the D gene is possibly TRBD2 (6 bases). This CDR3 has 14 amino acids. Between the trimmed V and J ends, which lost 4 bases and 8 bases, there was a span of 16 bases. The V gene's germline CDR1 is SGHRS and CDR2 YFSETQ.

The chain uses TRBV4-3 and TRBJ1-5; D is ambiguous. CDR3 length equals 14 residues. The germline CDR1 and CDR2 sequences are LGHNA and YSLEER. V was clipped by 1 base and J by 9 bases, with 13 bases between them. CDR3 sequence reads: CASSQVSGGWPQHF. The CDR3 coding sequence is TGCGCCAGCAGCCAAGTTTCCGGCGGATGGCCCCAGCATTTT.

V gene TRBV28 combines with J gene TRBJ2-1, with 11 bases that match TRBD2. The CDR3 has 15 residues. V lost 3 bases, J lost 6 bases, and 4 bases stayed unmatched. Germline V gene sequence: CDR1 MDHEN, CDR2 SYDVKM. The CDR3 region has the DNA TGTGCCAGCAGTTTGCTAGCGGGGGGCCCCAATGAGCAGTTCTTC. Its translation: CASSLLAGGPNEQFF.

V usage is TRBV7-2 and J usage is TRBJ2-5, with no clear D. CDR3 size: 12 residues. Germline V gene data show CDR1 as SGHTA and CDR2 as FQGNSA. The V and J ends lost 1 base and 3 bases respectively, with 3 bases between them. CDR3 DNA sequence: TGTGCCAGCAGCTTAGGAGAAGAGACCCAGTACTTC. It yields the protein CASSLGEETQYF. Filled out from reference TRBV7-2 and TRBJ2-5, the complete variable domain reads GAGVSQSPSNKVTEKGKDVELRCDPISGHTALYWYRQSLGQGLEFLIYFQGNSAPDKSGLPSDRFSAERTGGSVSTLTIQRTQQEDSAVYLCASSLGEETQYFGPGTRLLVL.

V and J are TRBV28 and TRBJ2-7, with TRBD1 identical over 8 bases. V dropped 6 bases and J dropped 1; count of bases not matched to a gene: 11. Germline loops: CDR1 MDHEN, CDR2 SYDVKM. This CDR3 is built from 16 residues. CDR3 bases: TGTGCCAGCAGCCCGCTGACCCGGGACAGGTCCTACGAGCAGTACTTC. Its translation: CASSPLTRDRSYEQYF.